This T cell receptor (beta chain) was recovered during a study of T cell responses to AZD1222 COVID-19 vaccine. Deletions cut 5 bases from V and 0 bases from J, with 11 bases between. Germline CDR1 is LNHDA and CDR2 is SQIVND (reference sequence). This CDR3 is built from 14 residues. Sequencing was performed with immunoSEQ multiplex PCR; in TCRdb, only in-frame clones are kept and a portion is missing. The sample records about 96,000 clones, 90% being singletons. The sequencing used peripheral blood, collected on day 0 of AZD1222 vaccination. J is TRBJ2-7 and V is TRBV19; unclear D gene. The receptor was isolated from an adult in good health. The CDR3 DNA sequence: TGTGCCAGTAGTTCTTCACTAAGCTCCTACGAGCAGTACTTC. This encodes CASSSSLSSYEQYF.